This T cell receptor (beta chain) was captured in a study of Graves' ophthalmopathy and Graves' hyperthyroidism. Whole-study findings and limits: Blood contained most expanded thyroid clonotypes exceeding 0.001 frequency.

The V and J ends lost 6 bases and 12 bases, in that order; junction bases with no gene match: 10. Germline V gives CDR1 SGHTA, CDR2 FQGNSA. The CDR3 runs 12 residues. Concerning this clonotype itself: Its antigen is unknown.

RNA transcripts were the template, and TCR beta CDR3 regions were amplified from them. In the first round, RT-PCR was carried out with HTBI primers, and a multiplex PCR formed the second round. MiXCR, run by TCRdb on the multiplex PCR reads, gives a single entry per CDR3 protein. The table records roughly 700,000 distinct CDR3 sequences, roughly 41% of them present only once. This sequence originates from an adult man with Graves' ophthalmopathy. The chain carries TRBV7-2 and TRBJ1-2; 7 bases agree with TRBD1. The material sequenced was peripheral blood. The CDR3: CASRRTGARDTF. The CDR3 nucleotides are TGTGCCAGCAGGCGTACAGGGGCACGAGACACCTTC.